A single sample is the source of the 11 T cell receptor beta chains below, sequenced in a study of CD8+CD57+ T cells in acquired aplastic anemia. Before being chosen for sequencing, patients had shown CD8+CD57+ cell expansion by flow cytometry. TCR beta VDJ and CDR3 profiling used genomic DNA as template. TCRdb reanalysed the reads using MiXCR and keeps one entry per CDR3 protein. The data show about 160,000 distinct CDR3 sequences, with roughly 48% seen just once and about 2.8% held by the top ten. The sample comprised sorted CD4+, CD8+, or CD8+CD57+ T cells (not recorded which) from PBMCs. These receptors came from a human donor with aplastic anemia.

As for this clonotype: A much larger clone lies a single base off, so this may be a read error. The CDR3 DNA sequence: TGTGCCAGCAGCGTAAGACTAGCCGTCGGCACAGATACGCAGTATTTT. It yields the protein CASSVRLAVGTDTQYF. This rearrangement joins TRBV9 to TRBJ2-3, with 7 bases matching TRBD2. V lost 1 base, J lost 1 base, and 6 bases stayed unmatched. This CDR3 has 16 amino acids. The germline gives CDR1 SGDLS, CDR2 YYNGEE.

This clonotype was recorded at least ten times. The CDR3 loop is CASSPGLAANEQFF. CDR3 coding DNA: TGCGCCAGCAGCCCCGGACTAGCGGCCAATGAGCAGTTCTTC. This chain connects TRBV5-1 to TRBJ2-1, with 10 bases fitting TRBD2. CDR3 length equals 14 residues. Looked up from germline, CDR1 is SGHRS and CDR2 is YFSETQ. V lost 4 bases to trimming and J lost 6 bases; unmatched junction nucleotides: 4.

The CDR3 nucleotides are TGTGCCAGCAGCCTTAGGGGGGGGCTAGCGGGAGGAGGGGTCTACAATGAGCAGTTCTTC. Residues: CASSLRGGLAGGGVYNEQFF. This chain joins TRBV4-2 and TRBJ2-1; 11 bases agree with TRBD2. The CDR3 length is 20 residues. Germline V gives CDR1 LGHNA, CDR2 YNFKEQ. V trimming: 4 bases; J trimming: 3 bases; junction bases outside the gene matches: 17.

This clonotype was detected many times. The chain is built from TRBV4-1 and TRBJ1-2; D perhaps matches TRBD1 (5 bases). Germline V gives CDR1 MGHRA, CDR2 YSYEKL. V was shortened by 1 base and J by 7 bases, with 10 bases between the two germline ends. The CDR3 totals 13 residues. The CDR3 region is CASSQVLRVGYTF. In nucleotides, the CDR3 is TGCGCCAGCAGCCAAGTACTCAGGGTTGGCTACACCTTC.

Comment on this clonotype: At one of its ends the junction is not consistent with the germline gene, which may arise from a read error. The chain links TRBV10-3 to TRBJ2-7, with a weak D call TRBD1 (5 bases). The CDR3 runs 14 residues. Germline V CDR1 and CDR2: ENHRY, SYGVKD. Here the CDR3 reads CASSAGSSSYEQYF. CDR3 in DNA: TGTGCCAGCAGTGCAGGGTCGAGCTCCTACGAGCAGTACTTC.

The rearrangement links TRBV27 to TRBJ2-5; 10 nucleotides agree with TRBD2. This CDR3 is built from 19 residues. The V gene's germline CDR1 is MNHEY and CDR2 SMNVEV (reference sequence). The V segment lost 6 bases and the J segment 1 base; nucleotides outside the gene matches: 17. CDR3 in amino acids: CASSLVGLAGVGSQETQYF. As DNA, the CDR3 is TGTGCCAGCAGCTTGGTTGGGCTAGCGGGAGTGGGGTCCCAAGAGACCCAGTACTTC.

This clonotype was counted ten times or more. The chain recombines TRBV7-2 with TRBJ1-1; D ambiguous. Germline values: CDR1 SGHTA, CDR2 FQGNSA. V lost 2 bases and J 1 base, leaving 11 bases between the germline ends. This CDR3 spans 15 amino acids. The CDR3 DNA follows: TGTGCCAGCAGCTTACTCGGGCCTTCGAACACTGAAGCTTTCTTT. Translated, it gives CASSLLGPSNTEAFF.

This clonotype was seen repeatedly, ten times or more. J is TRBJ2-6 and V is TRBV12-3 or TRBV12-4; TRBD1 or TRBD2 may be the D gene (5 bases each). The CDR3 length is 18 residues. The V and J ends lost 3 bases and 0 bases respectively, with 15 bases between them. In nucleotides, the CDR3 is TGTGCCAGCAGTTTTAGGCCGGGACGGTACTCTGGGGCCAACGTCCTGACTTTC. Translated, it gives CASSFRPGRYSGANVLTF.

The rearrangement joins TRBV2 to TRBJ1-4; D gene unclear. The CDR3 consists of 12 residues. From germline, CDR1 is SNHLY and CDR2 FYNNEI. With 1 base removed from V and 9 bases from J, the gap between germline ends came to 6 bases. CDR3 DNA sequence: TGTGCCAGCAGTGAAGGTCCGCAAAAACTGTTTTTT. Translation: CASSEGPQKLFF.

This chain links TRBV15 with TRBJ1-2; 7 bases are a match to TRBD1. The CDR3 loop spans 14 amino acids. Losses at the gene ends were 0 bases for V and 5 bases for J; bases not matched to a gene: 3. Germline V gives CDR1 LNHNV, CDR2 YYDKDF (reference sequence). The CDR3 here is CATSRDGGQYGYTF. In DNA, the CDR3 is TGTGCCACCAGCAGAGATGGGGGACAGTATGGCTACACCTTC.

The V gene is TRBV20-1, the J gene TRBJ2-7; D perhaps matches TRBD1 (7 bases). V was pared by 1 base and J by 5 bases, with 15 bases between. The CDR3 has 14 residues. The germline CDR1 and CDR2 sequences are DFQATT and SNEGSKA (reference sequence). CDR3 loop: CSARGQGGAHEQYF. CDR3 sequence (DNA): TGCAGTGCTAGAGGACAGGGCGGGGCCCACGAGCAGTACTTC.